This T cell receptor (beta chain) was documented in a study of molecular identifiers for immune sequencing clone quantification. V was pared by 6 bases and J by 4 bases, with 16 bases of the junction left unmatched. This CDR3 region has 16 residues. CDR1 and CDR2 from the germline V gene are DFQATT and SNEGSKA (reference sequence). This clonotype came up many times. Its antigen remains unknown. Study-wide points: Whereas naive cells kept under 1% of molecules in clones above 20 RNA copies, such clones held over 97% in effectors.

Naive CD8 T cells were sorted as CD8+CD4-CCR7+CD45RA+. It was with previously described methods and listed TCR primers that bulk TCR libraries were made. TCRdb analysed the PCR reads with MiXCR anew, one entry per CDR3 protein. The repertoire has some 590,000 distinct CDR3 sequences, 25% of them found once; the top ten carry approximately 0.75%. Sequenced input: naive CD8+ T cells from blood, with Jurkat cell RNA spiked in. As for subset: FACS-sorted CD8+CD4-CCR7+CD45RA+ naive T cells. This clonotype was sampled from a human donor in good health. Some libraries in this study had Jurkat cell RNA spiked in. The chain employs TRBV20-1 and TRBJ2-3; TRBD2 matches at 7 bases. The chain's CDR3 is CSARLTSGGSADTQYF. The CDR3 nucleotides read TGCAGTGCACGGTTAACTAGTGGCGGGAGCGCAGATACGCAGTATTTT.